This T cell receptor (beta chain) was captured by sequencing in a study of cytomegalovirus exposure and HLA in healthy donors (dated by TCRdb to 2017 to 2019). About the investigation overall: An earlier analysis of more than 550 of the donors reported 250 to 350 Gb of sequence data and 117 million unique TCR beta sequences obtained from about 179 million T cells. HLA typing covered class I and class II loci at four-digit resolution. To predict cytomegalovirus infection status, the study brought together high-throughput TCR immunosequencing, statistical association of individual TCRs with disease status, and machine learning. About five DR-DQ haplotypes were handled as single units for association and clustering because linkage in the cohort was strong. A separate validation cohort of 100 to 150 different subjects was used in addition to the approximately 640-subject first cohort. Typing coverage differed by locus: A, B, C, DRB1 and DQB1 were typed in roughly 620-640 donors, DQA1 in approximately 520, DPA1 in approximately 600, and DPB1 in 400 to 490. Among some 400 genotyped donors of the cohort, an average of approximately 240,000 unique TCR beta nucleotide sequences was sequenced per donor, of which about 19% were non-productive. The study was designed to test whether signatures of past pathogen exposure could be identified by cataloging public T cell receptors. Of the 398 genotyped donors, approximately 83% fell in the genetic ancestry cluster associated with self-reported Caucasian donors. The study profiled the T cell repertoires of hundreds of subjects by immunosequencing and related them to cytomegalovirus serostatus. Donor age, sex, ethnicity and CMV serostatus were collected together with the repertoire data. An earlier analysis of around 580 of the donors used high-throughput TCR beta sequencing to judge whether each TCR beta V gene segment behaved as functional or pseudogenic. Rather than drawing on any new phenotypic data, the later analysis identified candidate immune exposures from TCR beta sequences and the way those sequences occurred across donors. All discovery cohort repertoires had been generated using a single sequencing platform. In a later analysis, previously published TCR beta repertoires from several hundred donors were re-analyzed and high-resolution HLA genotyping was added so that TCR occurrence patterns could be studied. An early release that covered some 630 HLA-typed donors contained approximately 300 gigabases of sequencing data and roughly 84 million unique TCR sequences. Genome-wide SNP genotypes for about 65% of the 666 donors were used in a later genetic analysis, which treated that subset as a discovery cohort.

Summary of the overall study and its limitations: Cytomegalovirus status was reported to be diagnosed by the classifier with high specificity and sensitivity in both the original and validation cohorts. For the cohort, immune exposure information was limited to CMV serostatus. Because counts were too low, some 16 rarely observed V segments, including chromosome 9 orphons, were excluded from the earlier analysis of 587 of the donors. While some public TCRs were present in many individuals, most TCR sequences turned up only very rarely across donors. When HLA alleles, especially DR and DQ, strongly co-occurred, attributing TCR associations to individual alleles was difficult. Specific HLA alleles were associated with 15,000 to 20,000 TCR beta sequences at a false discovery rate of 0.05 in a later analysis. A further reported finding was that TCR beta sequences accurately predicted the HLA-A and HLA-B alleles for most subjects in the first cohort. A later genetic analysis associated a missense DCLRE1C variant with V-gene and J-gene trimming of TCR beta chains, and an independent cohort replicated the association. In vitro tests confirmed that a few of the cytomegalovirus-associated TCR beta chains recognize cytomegalovirus antigens. Some IMGT-functional V segments, including TRBV6-2 and TRBV6-3, could not be told apart with the 87-base-pair reads, so those segments were excluded. A later analysis found that most CMV-associated TCR beta chains appeared HLA-restricted, with HLA associations seemingly driven largely by CMV exposure. In a later analysis, HLA-associated TCR beta chains were found to be more clonally expanded and to have lower generation probabilities than equally common non-associated chains. Broadly in line with IMGT annotations, most TCR beta V segments showed up in productive rearrangements about 87% or about 30% of the time in an earlier analysis of 450 to 750 of the donors. In a later genetic analysis, fewer N-insertions in productive TCRs were reported among donors in an Asian-associated ancestry cluster than the approximately 630-donor mean. In this cohort, only TCR beta chains were sequenced, and detectable features were limited by the absence of alpha or paired-chain data. A total of fewer than 200 TCR beta chains were listed by the study as associated with cytomegalovirus. Several of the top co-occurrence clusters appeared to be linked to parvovirus B19, influenza, CMV and Epstein-Barr virus, according to a later analysis. Because HLA typing was unavailable for some donors at each locus, only the typed subset was used in association tests. It was suggested by the authors that the approach could potentially be generalized to other disease states and immunological phenotypes. According to a later analysis, TCR association rates differed among HLA loci, with DRB1 alleles showing the most associated TCRs and HLA-C alleles showing the fewest. Linkage disequilibrium might explain the correlated functional status among segregating V segments, but an unknown experimental factor could not be excluded. Presence/absence analyses assumed roughly uniform sequencing depth across donors, an assumption that may not hold. A group of highly shared sequence variants was considered likely to be a technical artifact of the sequencing pipeline.

A word on this clone: Its antigen has not been determined. Base qualities were left out, and no much larger clone turns up one base away.

The cohort comprised some 700 healthy bone marrow donors. At the time of sampling, all cohort members were nominally healthy, though unrecorded immune exposures were likely present. The donor was CMV seropositive and belonged to the group of over 250 seropositive cohort members. A peripheral blood sample was collected from each donor, and TCR beta sequencing was performed on peripheral blood mononuclear cells. Genomic DNA was extracted from the blood cell samples with the Qiagen DNeasy Blood Extraction Kit. V and J lose 2 bases and 8 bases, and a span of 12 bases separates them. Its CDR3 holds 12 amino acids, cysteine through phenylalanine. CDR3 DNA only is kept here, 36 bases in frame from base 1. The germline V gene (reference sequence) specifies GTSNPN as CDR1 and SVGIG as CDR2. Preparation of the library involved the immunoSEQ multiplex PCR assay. The multiplex PCR relied on a mix of 60 forward primers for TCR Vbeta segments and 13 reverse primers for TCR Jbeta segments. The CDR3 region of rearranged TCR beta genes was amplified from genomic DNA with a multiplex PCR assay. The amplified TCR beta libraries were sequenced on the Illumina HiSeq System as 87-base-pair reads. As for the authors' bioinformatics: Across the 670 or so repertoires, a later analysis counted 80 million or so unique TCR beta chains, about 10 million of which were shared by at least two donors. To remove PCR and sequencing errors, raw reads were error-corrected and collapsed into unique sequences using a nearest-neighbor algorithm that merged closely related sequences. Alignment of CDR3 sequences to IMGT reference sequences was used to assign V, D and J gene segments. For a sequence to be retained, at least a six-nucleotide match to both a V gene segment and a J gene segment was required. A rearrangement was called productive if the CDR3 had no stop codons and remained in frame with V and J, and every other rearrangement was called non-productive. CDR3 was defined according to IMGT convention as the region running from the second conserved V-encoded cysteine to the conserved J-encoded phenylalanine. In an earlier analysis of around 570 of the donors, sequences lacking an unambiguous match to a single V gene segment were excluded. An earlier analysis of over 450 of the donors classified V segments as functional when productive rearrangements were above 56.7% and as segregating when the standard deviation between donors was above 5%. A statistical classification framework was built to diagnose cytomegalovirus status from the catalog of TCR beta chain sequences. V and J gene assignment, in a later analysis, came from comparing TCR nucleotide sequences with IMGT/GENE-DB human TR gene sequences. Using the TCRdist pipeline, a later analysis assigned CDR3 sequences along with most-parsimonious VDJ recombination scenarios. In a later analysis, every TCR beta chain was defined by the combination of its CDR3 amino acid sequence and its V-gene family, and reads without a unique V-gene family were dropped. As a way to deal with suspected cross-contamination and a sequencing artifact, a later analysis dropped 450 to 600 nucleotide sequences that were highly shared and had low generation probability. In a later analysis, a clonal expansion index was calculated for each public chain from normalized within-repertoire ranks of inferred template counts. In a later analysis, generation probabilities were computed using a VDJ recombination model fitted to out-of-frame rearrangements, and the results were checked against IGoR. A later analysis scored TCR-TCR, TCR-HLA and TCR-CMV co-occurrence with hypergeometric tests, applying a repertoire-size bias correction to TCR pairs. In a later analysis, false discovery rates were estimated by permuting HLA or CMV assignments 20 times. A later analysis grouped co-occurring TCRs with DBSCAN, adding TCRdist sequence similarity when clustering within HLA-allele-positive subsets. Co-occurrence clustering excluded repertoires with fewer than 30,000 or more than 120,000 public chains, plus five with anomalous nucleotide sharing. TCRdb carries this immuneACCESS record with in-frame sequences only. Its versions omit some clonotypes, under half of them owing to an unresolved V gene in the studies checked, with the rest unexplained. The DNA gave D and trimming, while V, J and clone size come from that table. The sample has some 150,000 clones on record, 80% to 85% of them singletons. About 8.6% of the sample lies in the top ten.

The receptor was derived from a woman aged 50 to 65 in good health and CMV-seropositive. Sequenced input: PBMCs. The chain is assembled from TRBV30 and TRBJ1-2, with the D segment identity uncertain. The CDR3 protein is CAWSKRLEGYTF. The nucleotide sequence reads TGTGCCTGGAGTAAGAGATTAGAGGGCTACACCTTC.